These 13 T cell receptor beta chains originate from one sample sequenced in a study of blood T cell repertoires in COVID-19. TCRdb's table, derived via immunoSEQ multiplex PCR, lists solely in-frame clones and lacks some. This sample carries some 150,000 clones, around 80% of them seen once, and the ten largest clones take roughly 7.9%. Sequences were obtained from peripheral blood. The source of these receptors is a woman aged 45-65 years in a cohort sampled during active or convalescent COVID-19.

This clone showed up just once. The chain links TRBV4-3 to TRBJ2-5, with TRBD2 matching over 9 bases. V lost 6 bases to trimming and J lost 5 bases; unmatched junction nucleotides: 10. CDR1 is LGHNA, CDR2 YSLEER, per germline. The CDR3 is made up of 15 amino acids. The CDR3 bases are TGCGCCAGCAGTCGTATAGCGGGAGACAGGGAGACCCAGTACTTC. It codes for CASSRIAGDRETQYF.

The chain links TRBV7-8 to TRBJ1-1, with a tentative D call TRBD1 (6 bases). CDR1 is SGHVS and CDR2 is FQNEAQ in the germline V gene. The CDR3 loop spans 15 amino acids. Trimming pared 5 bases from V and 1 base from J, leaving 14 bases between. CDR3 nucleotides: TGTGCCAGCAGCGCCCGGACAGTTAGGAACACTGAAGCTTTCTTT. This encodes CASSARTVRNTEAFF.

The chain combines TRBV7-9 with TRBJ1-2, with a weak D call TRBD1 (5 bases). CDR3 length: 15 amino acids. Germline V gene data show CDR1 as SEHNR and CDR2 as FQNEAQ (reference sequence). V was pared by 2 bases and J by 0 bases, with 10 bases between. The CDR3 region is CASSLRQSTNYGYTF. For the CDR3, the DNA is TGTGCCAGCAGCTTAAGACAGAGTACTAACTATGGCTACACCTTC. Together with reference TRBV7-9 and TRBJ1-2, the CDR3 gives the full variable domain: DTGVSQNPRHKITKRGQNVTFRCDPISEHNRLYWYRQTLGQGPEFLTYFQNEAQLEKSRLLSDRFSAERPKGSFSTLEIQRTEQGDSAMYLCASSLRQSTNYGYTFGSGTRLTVV.

J is TRBJ1-2 and V is TRBV5-4, with 9 bases matching TRBD1. The ends lost 7 bases at V and 8 bases at J; junction bases unmatched: 6. The germline CDR1 and CDR2 sequences are SGHNT and YYREEE (reference sequence). The CDR3 totals 12 residues. CDR3 nucleotides: TGTGCCAGCGCATTACAGGGGGCAGGCTACACCTTC. It encodes CASALQGAGYTF.

The rearrangement links TRBV14 to TRBJ2-7, with D possibly matching TRBD1 (6 bases). Trimming cost V 4 bases and J 6 bases, with 10 bases left between them. Germline values: CDR1 SGHDN, CDR2 FVKESK. The CDR3 is 12 amino acids. The CDR3 loop is CASSRRGFEQYF. CDR3 sequence (DNA): TGTGCCAGCAGCCGCAGGGGTTTCGAGCAGTACTTC.

The V and J genes are TRBV20-1 and TRBJ1-5; perhaps TRBD1 as D (5 bases). The CDR3 runs 16 residues. V was trimmed by 3 bases and J by 3 bases, leaving 18 bases between them. Germline V lookup: CDR1 DFQATT, CDR2 SNEGSKA (reference sequence). CDR3: CSASGSHTGYNQPQHF. Written as DNA, the CDR3 is TGCAGTGCTAGTGGGTCCCACACAGGTTACAATCAGCCCCAGCATTTT.

J is TRBJ1-4 and V is TRBV7-3; possibly TRBD1 for D (6 bases). The germline V gene has CDR1 SGHTA and CDR2 FQGTGA. V lost 8 bases and J 8 bases, leaving 27 bases between the germline ends. The CDR3 sequence is 17 residues long. The CDR3 is CASPVWGRGPTREKLFF. The CDR3 DNA sequence: TGTGCCAGCCCTGTTTGGGGGCGGGGGCCTACCCGGGAAAAACTGTTTTTT.

This chain connects TRBV13 to TRBJ2-3; 9 positions agree with TRBD2. Germline V gene lookup returns CDR1 PRHDT and CDR2 FYEKMQ (reference sequence). The J segment lost 6 bases and the V segment lost 5 bases, leaving 15 bases of the junction unmatched. This CDR3 spans 17 amino acids. CDR3 protein: CASSQGTSFDKYDTQYF. The CDR3, as DNA: TGTGCCAGCAGCCAAGGGACTAGCTTCGATAAATACGATACGCAGTATTTT.

The rearrangement uses TRBV3-1 (or the pseudogene TRBV3-2) and TRBJ2-5, with a weak D call TRBD1 (5 bases). The V end lost 4 bases, the J end lost 2 bases, and 8 bases lay between the germline ends. Germline assignment: CDR1 LGHDT and CDR2 YNNKEL (reference sequence). The CDR3 consists of 13 residues. The CDR3 DNA reads TGTGCCAGCAGCCCAGGGCCGCAAGAGACCCAGTACTTC. It yields the protein CASSPGPQETQYF.

There are many counts of this clone. The gene calls are TRBV30 and TRBJ1-6, with D perhaps matching TRBD1 (5 bases). V gave up 5 bases and J gave up 4 bases, with 21 bases separating them. Looked up from germline, CDR1 is GTSNPN and CDR2 is SVGIG (reference sequence). The CDR3 extends over 17 amino acids. This CDR3 is CAWARLANRRYNSPLHF. CDR3 sequence (DNA): TGTGCCTGGGCCAGACTAGCGAACAGGAGATATAATTCACCCCTCCACTTT.

The chain links TRBV5-1 to TRBJ2-7; 8 nucleotides match TRBD1. Germline loops: CDR1 SGHRS, CDR2 YFSETQ. The CDR3 consists of 15 residues. Germline trimming cut 4 bases from V and 3 bases from J; bases unmatched to any gene: 9. The CDR3 DNA reads as TGCGCCAGCAGCCCCCTGTCAGGACAGGGCTACGAGCAGTACTTC. Translation: CASSPLSGQGYEQYF.

The rearrangement uses TRBV18 and TRBJ1-1; the match to TRBD1 covers 10 bases. CDR1 and CDR2 from the germline V gene are KGHSH and LQKENI. After removal of 3 bases from V and 5 bases from J, the junction contained 6 bases not matched to a gene. The CDR3 has 15 amino acids. The CDR3 coding sequence is TGTGCCAGCTCACCTTTACCGGGACAGGGGACTGAAGCTTTCTTT. It specifies CASSPLPGQGTEAFF.

For the CDR3, the DNA is TGTGCCAGCAGCCGTGACGAGGTTATGCACACCATATATTTT. Translation gives CASSRDEVMHTIYF. The gene calls are TRBV11-1 and TRBJ1-3; D call uncertain. V was clipped by 5 bases and J by 8 bases, with 16 bases between them. Looked up from germline, CDR1 is SGHAT and CDR2 is FQDESV (reference sequence). The CDR3 totals 14 residues.